Listed below are T cell receptor beta chains from one sample, sequenced in a study of response to subunit inactivated influenza vaccine. TCRdb reanalysed the RT-PCR reads using MiXCR and keeps one entry per CDR3 protein. The top ten hold 2.5% to 3.5% of the sample, which has 500,000 to 550,000 distinct CDR3 sequences, 20% to 25% seen once. These data are also associated with another study on T cells expressing NK-cell markers.

The sequencing here drew on CD4+ T cells sorted from PBMCs, taken 11 to 12 days after vaccination. All receptors come from a man over 45 who received an inactivated influenza vaccine. The CDR3 runs from the conserved cysteine through the conserved F or W. The D gene is left open where the match is weak. The size field is filled for only some rows; it gives once, few, many or a size class.

J: TRBJ2-2; size: -; D: -; V: TRBV7-8; DNA: TGTGCCAGCAGCTCCAGGAGGGACACATCGAACACCGGGGAGCTGTTTTTT; CDR3: CASSSRRDTSNTGELFF
J: TRBJ2-7; size: -; D: TRBD2; V: TRBV6-2/TRBV6-3; DNA: TGTGCCAGCAGTTACCCTAGGGTAGCGGGAAGTGCCTACGAGCAGTACTTC; CDR3: CASSYPRVAGSAYEQYF
J: TRBJ2-1; size: -; D: TRBD2; V: TRBV5-5; DNA: TGTGCCAGCAGAACTGACGGCGGGAGGTACAATGAGCAGTTCTTC; CDR3: CASRTDGGRYNEQFF
J: TRBJ2-7; size: few; D: TRBD1; V: TRBV18; DNA: TGTGCCAGCTCACCACCGGCAGGGGGTACTAGGCAGTACTTC; CDR3: CASSPPAGGTRQYF
J: TRBJ1-5; size: few; D: -; V: TRBV6-1; DNA: TGTGCCAGCAGCCCCGAGACACCTAATCAGCCCCAGCATTTT; CDR3: CASSPETPNQPQHF
J: TRBJ1-4; size: once; D: TRBD1; V: TRBV2; DNA: TGTGCCAGCAGGCGCGGGACAGACAATGAAAAACTGTTTTTT; CDR3: CASRRGTDNEKLFF
J: TRBJ2-7; size: -; D: TRBD1; V: TRBV28; DNA: TGTGCCAGCAGTTCCGGGACAGGGGGCTTTATGAGAAACGAGCAGTACTTC; CDR3: CASSSGTGGFMRNEQYF
J: TRBJ1-1; size: few; D: -; V: TRBV5-6; DNA: TGTGCCAGCAGCGGGGGGGGAGGGGACACTGAAGCTTTCTTT; CDR3: CASSGGGGDTEAFF
J: TRBJ1-2; size: few; D: -; V: TRBV6-4; DNA: TGTGCCAGCAGTGGTATACCTAACTATGGCTACACCTTC; CDR3: CASSGIPNYGYTF
J: TRBJ2-7; size: -; D: TRBD1; V: TRBV10-3; DNA: TGTGCCATCAGTGACCGCGGGACAGGGGCCGCCTACGAGCAGTACTTC; CDR3: CAISDRGTGAAYEQYF
J: TRBJ2-1; size: -; D: TRBD2; V: TRBV6-2/TRBV6-3; DNA: TGTGCCAGCAGTTCCTTAGCGGGAGGGTTTACTGAGCAGTTCTTC; CDR3: CASSSLAGGFTEQFF
J: TRBJ2-1; size: few; D: -; V: TRBV4-2; DNA: TGTGCCAGCAGTCAGGACTTGAGCTCCTACAATGAGCAGTTCTTC; CDR3: CASSQDLSSYNEQFF
J: TRBJ2-7; size: -; D: -; V: TRBV28; DNA: TGTGCCAGCAGTTTTGTCACCTCCTACGAGCAGTACTTC; CDR3: CASSFVTSYEQYF